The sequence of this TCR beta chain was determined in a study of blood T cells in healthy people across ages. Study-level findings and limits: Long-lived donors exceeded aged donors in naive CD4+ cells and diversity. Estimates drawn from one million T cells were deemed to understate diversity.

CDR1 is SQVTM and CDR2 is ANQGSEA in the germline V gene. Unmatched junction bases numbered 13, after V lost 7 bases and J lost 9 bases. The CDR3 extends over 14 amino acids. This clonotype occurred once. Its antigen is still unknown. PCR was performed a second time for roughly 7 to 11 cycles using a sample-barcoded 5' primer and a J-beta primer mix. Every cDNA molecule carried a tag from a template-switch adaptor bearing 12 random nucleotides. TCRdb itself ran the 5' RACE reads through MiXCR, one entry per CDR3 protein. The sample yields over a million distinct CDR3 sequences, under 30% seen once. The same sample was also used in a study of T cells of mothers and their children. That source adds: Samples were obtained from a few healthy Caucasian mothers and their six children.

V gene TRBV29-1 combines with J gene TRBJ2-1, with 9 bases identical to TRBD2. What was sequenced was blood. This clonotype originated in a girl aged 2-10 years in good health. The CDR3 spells CSGRLSGSKGEQFF. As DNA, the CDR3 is TGCAGCGGCCGACTTAGCGGGAGTAAGGGTGAGCAGTTCTTC.